This passage covers 25 T cell receptor beta chains from one sample sequenced in a study of blood T cells in healthy people across ages. Sample-barcoded 5' priming and a J-beta primer mix drove a second PCR of 7 to 11 cycles. Each CDR3 protein is one row after TCRdb ran MiXCR on the 5' RACE reads. The table has hundreds of thousands of distinct CDR3 sequences, 58% seen once. The specimen sequenced was blood. These receptors were taken from a man aged 25 to 40 in good health.

The V gene is TRBV28, the J gene TRBJ2-1; tentative D call: TRBD2 (5 bases). The V gene's germline CDR1 is MDHEN and CDR2 SYDVKM. Trimming took 3 bases from V and 9 from J, leaving 9 bases between them. There are 12 residues in the CDR3. CDR3 loop: CASSLRVGEQFF. The CDR3 nucleotides are TGTGCCAGCAGTTTGAGGGTCGGTGAGCAGTTCTTC.

The table lists this clonotype with a count of one. This chain links TRBV20-1 with TRBJ2-1, with 8 nucleotides matching TRBD2. Germline V lookup: CDR1 DFQATT, CDR2 SNEGSKA (reference sequence). The CDR3 runs 15 residues. V dropped 3 bases and J dropped 6; count of bases not matched to a gene: 10. CDR3 residues: CSASSDGRAGNEQFF. CDR3 in DNA: TGCAGTGCTAGTTCTGACGGGAGGGCCGGCAATGAGCAGTTCTTC.

This clonotype was seen only a few times. This chain uses TRBV29-1 with TRBJ2-3; TRBD2 is a possible D gene (7 bases). Germline V lookup: CDR1 SQVTM, CDR2 ANQGSEA. Trimming took off 4 bases at V and 2 bases at J, with 10 bases between the two ends. This CDR3 region has 13 residues. For the CDR3, the DNA is TGCAGCGTTGGGGGGGGCTTCACAGATACGCAGTATTTT. Translating gives CSVGGGFTDTQYF.

The table lists this clonotype with a few counts. The chain has TRBV20-1 and TRBJ2-3; 8 bases map to TRBD2. The CDR3 consists of 14 residues. Per the germline V gene, CDR1 is DFQATT and CDR2 is SNEGSKA (reference sequence). Trimming removed 6 bases from V and 1 base from J; junction bases left unmatched: 6. CDR3 in amino acids: CSAEAGARTDTQYF. In nucleotides, the CDR3 is TGCAGTGCGGAAGCGGGAGCCCGCACAGATACGCAGTATTTT.

The CDR3 DNA is TGCGCCAGCAGCCAAGTAATGGGGTCCATAGCCAAAAACATTCAGTACTTC. Translation gives CASSQVMGSIAKNIQYF. The J gene is TRBJ2-4, the V gene TRBV4-3; D not resolved. From germline, CDR1 is LGHNA and CDR2 YSLEER. There are 17 residues in the CDR3. Trimming removed 1 base from V and 0 bases from J, with 13 bases in between.

The chain has TRBV4-1 and TRBJ2-3; 9 bases fit TRBD2. This CDR3 contains 17 residues. The trim removed 0 bases at V and 1 base at J, leaving 5 bases unmatched. Germline values: CDR1 MGHRA, CDR2 YSYEKL. The CDR3 sequence: CASSQEIRTSGTDTQYF. The CDR3 DNA follows: TGCGCCAGCAGCCAAGAAATCAGGACTAGCGGCACAGATACGCAGTATTTT.

This clonotype was detected only a few times. The chain has TRBV20-1 and TRBJ2-1, with TRBD2 identical over 9 bases. The CDR3 loop spans 17 amino acids. Germline-derived CDR1 and CDR2 are DFQATT and SNEGSKA (reference sequence). The V segment lost 3 bases and the J segment 4 bases; nucleotides outside the gene matches: 13. CDR3 in DNA: TGCAGTGCTAGTTCGCCCGAGACTAGCGGATCTTACAATGAGCAGTTCTTC. Residues: CSASSPETSGSYNEQFF.

The V and J genes are TRBV20-1 and TRBJ1-2; D gene unclear. V was pared by 5 bases and J by 4 bases, with 14 bases between. This CDR3 contains 13 residues. CDR1 DFQATT and CDR2 SNEGSKA come from the germline V gene (reference sequence). The CDR3 here is CSAFLQSSYGYTF. CDR3 sequence (DNA): TGCAGTGCTTTTCTACAGAGCTCCTATGGCTACACCTTC.

The chain carries TRBV12-3 or TRBV12-4 and TRBJ2-5; D possibly matches TRBD1 or TRBD2 (5 bases each). CDR3 length: 14 residues. V gave up 5 bases and J gave up 1 base, with 11 bases separating them. CDR3 residues: CASSPGATQETQYF. The CDR3 nucleotides are TGTGCCAGCAGTCCCGGGGCTACCCAAGAGACCCAGTACTTC.

This clonotype was detected a few times. V is TRBV20-1 and J is TRBJ2-5; the match to TRBD2 covers 9 bases. Germline V lookup: CDR1 DFQATT, CDR2 SNEGSKA (reference sequence). This CDR3 contains 13 residues. With V trimmed by 5 bases and J by 5 bases, 6 bases remained unmatched. In DNA form, the CDR3 reads TGCAGTGCTTTTAGCGGGAGTGGGGAGACCCAGTACTTC. It is translated as CSAFSGSGETQYF.

This clonotype has more than one count but fewer than ten. The rearrangement links TRBV5-1 to TRBJ1-2; the D gene is possibly TRBD1 (5 bases). The ends were cut back, 0 bases at V and 5 bases at J, with 14 bases in the middle. The CDR3 loop spans 15 amino acids. Germline V lookup: CDR1 SGHRS, CDR2 YFSETQ. As DNA, the CDR3 is TGCGCCAGCAGCTTGGAGGGGCGGGACTCGTATGGCTACACCTTC. Amino acid sequence: CASSLEGRDSYGYTF.

This chain connects TRBV7-6 to TRBJ2-7; 11 bases align to TRBD1. From germline, CDR1 is SGHVS and CDR2 FNYEAQ. Unmatched junction bases numbered 11, after V lost 6 bases and J lost 4 bases. The CDR3 extends over 16 amino acids. CDR3 residues: CASSPLRTGGWYEQYF. The CDR3 DNA follows: TGTGCCAGCAGTCCCCTCCGGACAGGGGGCTGGTACGAGCAGTACTTC.

The rearrangement uses TRBV7-2 and TRBJ2-3, with D hard to call. Trimming removed 9 bases from V and 2 bases from J, with 15 bases in between. There are 14 residues in the CDR3. The V gene's germline CDR1 is SGHTA and CDR2 FQGNSA. CDR3 sequence: CASQDLRTTDTQYF. CDR3 DNA sequence: TGTGCCAGTCAAGACCTACGAACCACAGATACGCAGTATTTT. The full variable domain, its missing parts supplied by reference TRBV7-2 and TRBJ2-3, is GAGVSQSPSNKVTEKGKDVELRCDPISGHTALYWYRQSLGQGLEFLIYFQGNSAPDKSGLPSDRFSAERTGGSVSTLTIQRTQQEDSAVYLCASQDLRTTDTQYFGPGTRLTVL.

This clonotype was seen a few times. The V and J genes are TRBV20-1 and TRBJ2-1; tentatively, D is TRBD2 (6 bases). Germline assignment: CDR1 DFQATT and CDR2 SNEGSKA (reference sequence). V gave up 1 base and J gave up 7 bases, with 14 bases separating them. This CDR3 contains 14 residues. The CDR3 loop is CSARVASVVNEQFF. CDR3 nucleotide sequence: TGCAGTGCTAGAGTTGCTAGCGTCGTGAATGAGCAGTTCTTC.

The V call is TRBV4-1, the J call TRBJ2-6; no clear D. V shed 2 bases and J shed 2 bases, with 13 bases lying between them. CDR1 is MGHRA, CDR2 YSYEKL, per germline. The CDR3 has 17 residues. This CDR3 is CASSQSPSHPGANVLTF. The CDR3 DNA reads as TGCGCCAGCAGCCAATCTCCTTCTCACCCTGGGGCCAACGTCCTGACTTTC.

V usage is TRBV3-1 and J usage is TRBJ2-5; D is perhaps TRBD2 (5 bases). The J call could be wrong; TRBJ2-7 is a better fit for the DNA end. Germline-derived CDR1 and CDR2 are LGHDT and YNNKEL (reference sequence). The CDR3 covers 17 residues. DNA of the CDR3: TGTGCCAGCAGCCAAGATCCCCGGTCGGCGGGTTCTTCCGAGCAGTACTTC. Encoded protein: CASSQDPRSAGSSEQYF.

This clonotype was observed a handful of times. V and J are TRBV5-1 and TRBJ2-5; no firm D call. Germline V gene sequence: CDR1 SGHRS, CDR2 YFSETQ. Trimming removed 7 bases from V and 11 bases from J, with 21 bases in between. This CDR3 is built from 13 residues. CDR3 bases: TGCGCCAGCGGCGTAGGCCTACACAATGAGCAGTACTTC. Its translation: CASGVGLHNEQYF.

The chain uses TRBV4-3 and TRBJ1-6; no clear D. CDR1 and CDR2 (germline): LGHNA, YSLEER. This CDR3 has 12 amino acids. V dropped 1 base and J dropped 10 bases, with 5 bases sitting between them. CDR3 in DNA: TGCGCCAGCAGCCAAGGGGAATCACCCCTCCACTTT. The encoded protein is CASSQGESPLHF.

The rearrangement uses TRBV27 and TRBJ2-1; TRBD1 is a possible D gene (5 bases). V lost 3 bases, J lost 0 bases, and 12 bases lay in between. Germline CDR1 is MNHEY and CDR2 is SMNVEV (reference sequence). CDR3 size: 16 residues. The CDR3 loop reads CASSFLREYSYNEQFF. The CDR3 bases are TGTGCCAGCAGTTTCCTCAGGGAATACTCCTACAATGAGCAGTTCTTC.

V gene TRBV6-2 or TRBV6-3 combines with J gene TRBJ1-5; D call uncertain. Germline values: CDR1 MNHEY, CDR2 SVGEGT. The CDR3 totals 13 residues. Deletions cut 4 bases from V and 4 bases from J, with 8 bases between. For the CDR3, the DNA is TGTGCCAGCAGTTCTATCTTAAATCAGCCCCAGCATTTT. It is translated as CASSSILNQPQHF.

A remark on this clonotype: One base away lies a much larger clone, so this may be a sequencing read error. V and J are TRBV20-1 and TRBJ1-1; no clear D. CDR3 size: 13 residues. CDR1 and CDR2 (germline): DFQATT, SNEGSKA (reference sequence). Between the trimmed V and J ends, which lost 5 bases and 0 bases, there was a span of 10 bases. CDR3 nucleotide sequence: TGCAGTGCTGGGCGGGGTCTGAACACTGAAGCTTTCTTT. Its translation: CSAGRGLNTEAFF.

The rearrangement uses TRBV5-4 and TRBJ2-1; D is uncertain. The V gene's germline CDR1 is SGHNT and CDR2 YYREEE (reference sequence). CDR3 length equals 16 residues. Trimming removed 1 base from V and 5 bases from J, with 16 bases in between. This chain's CDR3 is CASSLLGSTYDNEQFF. The CDR3 coding sequence is TGTGCCAGCAGCTTGTTGGGCAGTACTTACGACAATGAGCAGTTCTTC.

This clonotype was counted a few times. This rearrangement joins TRBV12-3 or TRBV12-4 to TRBJ2-7, with D perhaps matching TRBD2 (6 bases). There are 14 residues in the CDR3. Trimming removed 4 bases from V and 4 bases from J, with 14 bases in between. The DNA for the CDR3 is TGTGCCAGCAGTTCCGGGGGACTCGATTACGAGCAGTACTTC. Amino acid sequence: CASSSGGLDYEQYF.

This clonotype has ten or more counts. This chain links TRBV27 with TRBJ2-3, with D possibly TRBD2 on 5 matching bases. V was clipped by 4 bases and J by 6 bases, with 29 bases between them. The CDR3 length is 19 residues. Germline V gives CDR1 MNHEY, CDR2 SMNVEV (reference sequence). The CDR3 DNA follows: TGTGCCAGCAGTTCCCCAATACATACCGGAGAGGGAAATCCGGATACGCAGTATTTT. As protein: CASSSPIHTGEGNPDTQYF.

V gene TRBV24-1 combines with J gene TRBJ2-3; 9 bases are a match to TRBD1. Germline V lookup: CDR1 KGHDR, CDR2 SFDVKD. Trimming cost V 7 bases and J 2 bases; bases outside gene matches: 6. The CDR3 is 15 residues long. CDR3 DNA: TGTGCCACCAGCCGAGGGACAGGGCTCACAGATACGCAGTATTTT. Its protein is CATSRGTGLTDTQYF.